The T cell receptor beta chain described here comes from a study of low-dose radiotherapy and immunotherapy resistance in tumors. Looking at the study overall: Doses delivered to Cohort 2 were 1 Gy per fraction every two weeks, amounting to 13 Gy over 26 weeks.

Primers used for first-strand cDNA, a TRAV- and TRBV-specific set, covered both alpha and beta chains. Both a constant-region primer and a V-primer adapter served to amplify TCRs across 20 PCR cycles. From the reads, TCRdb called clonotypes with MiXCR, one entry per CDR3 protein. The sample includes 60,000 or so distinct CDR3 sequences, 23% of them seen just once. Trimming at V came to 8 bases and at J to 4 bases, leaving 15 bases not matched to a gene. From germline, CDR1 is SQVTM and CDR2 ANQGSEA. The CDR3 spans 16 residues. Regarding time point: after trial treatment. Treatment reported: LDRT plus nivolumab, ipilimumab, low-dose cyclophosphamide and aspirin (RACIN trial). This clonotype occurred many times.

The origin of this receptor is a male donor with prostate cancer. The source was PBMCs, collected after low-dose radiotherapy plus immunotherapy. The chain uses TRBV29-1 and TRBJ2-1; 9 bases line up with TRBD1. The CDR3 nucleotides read TGCAGCATTCGGGACAGGGTCCGTGGATTTTACAATGAGCAGTTCTTC. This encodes CSIRDRVRGFYNEQFF.